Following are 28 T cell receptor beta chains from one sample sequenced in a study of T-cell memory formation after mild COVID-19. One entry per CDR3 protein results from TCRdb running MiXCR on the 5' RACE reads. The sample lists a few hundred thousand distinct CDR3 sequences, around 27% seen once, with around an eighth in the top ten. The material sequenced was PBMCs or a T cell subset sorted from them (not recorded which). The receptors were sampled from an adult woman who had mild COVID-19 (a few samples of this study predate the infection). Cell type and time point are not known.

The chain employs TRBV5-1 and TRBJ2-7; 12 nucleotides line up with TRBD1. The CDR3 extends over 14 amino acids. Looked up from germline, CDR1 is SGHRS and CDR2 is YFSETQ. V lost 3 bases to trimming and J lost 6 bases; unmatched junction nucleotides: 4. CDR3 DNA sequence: TGCGCCAGCAGCTCGGGGACAGGGGGCATCGAGCAGTACTTC. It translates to CASSSGTGGIEQYF.

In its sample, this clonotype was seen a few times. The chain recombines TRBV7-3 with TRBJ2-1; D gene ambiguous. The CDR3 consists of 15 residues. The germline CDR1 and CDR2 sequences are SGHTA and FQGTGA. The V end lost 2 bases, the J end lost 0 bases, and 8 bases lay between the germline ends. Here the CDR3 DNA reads TGTGCCAGCAGCTTAGGTAGTGTCTCCTACAATGAGCAGTTCTTC. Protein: CASSLGSVSYNEQFF. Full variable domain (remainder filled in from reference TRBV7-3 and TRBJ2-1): GAGVSQTPSNKVTEKGKYVELRCDPISGHTALYWYRQSLGQGPEFLIYFQGTGAADDSGLPNDRFFAVRPEGSVSTLKIQRTERGDSAVYLCASSLGSVSYNEQFFGPGTRLTVL.

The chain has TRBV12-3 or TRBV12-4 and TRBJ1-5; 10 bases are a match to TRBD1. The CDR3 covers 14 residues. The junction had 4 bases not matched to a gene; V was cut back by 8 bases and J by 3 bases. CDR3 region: CASWTGGNNQPQHF. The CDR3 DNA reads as TGTGCCAGCTGGACAGGGGGTAACAATCAGCCCCAGCATTTT.

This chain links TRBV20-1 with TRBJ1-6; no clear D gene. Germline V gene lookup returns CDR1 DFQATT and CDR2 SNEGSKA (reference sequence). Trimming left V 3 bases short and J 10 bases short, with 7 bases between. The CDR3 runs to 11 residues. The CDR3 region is CSASMGSPLHF. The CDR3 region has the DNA TGCAGTGCTAGCATGGGCTCACCCCTCCACTTT.

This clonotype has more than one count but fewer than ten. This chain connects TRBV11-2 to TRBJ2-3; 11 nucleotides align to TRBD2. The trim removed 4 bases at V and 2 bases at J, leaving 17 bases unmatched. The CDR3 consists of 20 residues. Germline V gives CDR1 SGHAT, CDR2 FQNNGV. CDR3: CASSSHLSGGVTPNTDTQYF. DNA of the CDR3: TGTGCCAGCAGCTCCCATCTTAGCGGGGGGGTTACTCCCAACACAGATACGCAGTATTTT.

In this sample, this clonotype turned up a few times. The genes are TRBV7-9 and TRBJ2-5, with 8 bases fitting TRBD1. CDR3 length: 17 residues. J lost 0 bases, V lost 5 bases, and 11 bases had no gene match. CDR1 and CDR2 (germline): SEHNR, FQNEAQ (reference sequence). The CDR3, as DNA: TGTGCCAGCAGCCACGTTCGCGACAGGGGATACCAAGAGACCCAGTACTTC. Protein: CASSHVRDRGYQETQYF. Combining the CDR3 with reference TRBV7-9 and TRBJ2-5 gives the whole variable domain DTGVSQNPRHKITKRGQNVTFRCDPISEHNRLYWYRQTLGQGPEFLTYFQNEAQLEKSRLLSDRFSAERPKGSFSTLEIQRTEQGDSAMYLCASSHVRDRGYQETQYFGPGTRLLVL.

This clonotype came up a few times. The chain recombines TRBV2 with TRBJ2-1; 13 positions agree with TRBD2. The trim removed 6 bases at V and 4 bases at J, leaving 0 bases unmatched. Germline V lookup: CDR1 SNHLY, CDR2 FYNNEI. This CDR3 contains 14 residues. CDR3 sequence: CASRLAGGYNEQFF. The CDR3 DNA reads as TGTGCCAGCAGACTAGCGGGAGGGTACAATGAGCAGTTCTTC.

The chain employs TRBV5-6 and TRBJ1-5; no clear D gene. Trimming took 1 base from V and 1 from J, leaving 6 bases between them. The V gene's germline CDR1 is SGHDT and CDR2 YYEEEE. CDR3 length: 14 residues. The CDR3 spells CASSLRRSNQPQHF. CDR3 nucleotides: TGTGCCAGCAGCTTGCGGAGGAGCAATCAGCCCCAGCATTTT. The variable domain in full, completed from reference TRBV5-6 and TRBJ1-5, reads DAGVTQSPTHLIKTRGQQVTLRCSPKSGHDTVSWYQQALGQGPQFIFQYYEEEERQRGNFPDRFSGHQFPNYSSELNVNALLLGDSALYLCASSLRRSNQPQHFGDGTRLSIL.

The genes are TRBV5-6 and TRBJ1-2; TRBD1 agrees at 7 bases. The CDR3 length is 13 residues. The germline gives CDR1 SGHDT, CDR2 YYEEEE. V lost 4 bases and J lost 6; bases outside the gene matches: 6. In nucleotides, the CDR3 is TGTGCCAGCAGCAGAGGACAGGCTGATGGCTACACCTTC. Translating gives CASSRGQADGYTF.

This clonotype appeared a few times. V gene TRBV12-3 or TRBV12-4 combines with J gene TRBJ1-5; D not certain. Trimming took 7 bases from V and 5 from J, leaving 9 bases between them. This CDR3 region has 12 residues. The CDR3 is CASTGDDQPQHF. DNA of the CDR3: TGTGCCAGCACCGGCGACGATCAGCCCCAGCATTTT.

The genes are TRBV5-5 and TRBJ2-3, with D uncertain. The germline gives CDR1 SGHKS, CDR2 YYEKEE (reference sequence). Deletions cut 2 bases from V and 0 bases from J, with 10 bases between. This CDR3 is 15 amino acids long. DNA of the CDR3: TGTGCCAGCAGCTTAGTGCGGATTAGCACAGATACGCAGTATTTT. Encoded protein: CASSLVRISTDTQYF. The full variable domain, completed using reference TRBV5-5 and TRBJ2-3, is DAGVTQSPTHLIKTRGQQVTLRCSPISGHKSVSWYQQVLGQGPQFIFQYYEKEERGRGNFPDRFSARQFPNYSSELNVNALLLGDSALYLCASSLVRISTDTQYFGPGTRLTVL.

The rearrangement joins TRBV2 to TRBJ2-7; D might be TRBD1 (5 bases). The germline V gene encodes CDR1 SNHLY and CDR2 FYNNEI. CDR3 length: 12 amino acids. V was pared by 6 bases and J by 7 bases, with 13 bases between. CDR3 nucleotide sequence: TGTGCCAGCAGCGAACAGGACGGGGAGCAGTACTTC. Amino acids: CASSEQDGEQYF.

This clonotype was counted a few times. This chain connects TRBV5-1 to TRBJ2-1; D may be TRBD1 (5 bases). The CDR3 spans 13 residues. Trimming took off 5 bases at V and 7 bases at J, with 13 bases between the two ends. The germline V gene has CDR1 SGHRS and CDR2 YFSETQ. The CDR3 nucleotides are TGCGCCAGCAGGGCAACAGGCCTGAATGAGCAGTTCTTC. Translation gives CASRATGLNEQFF. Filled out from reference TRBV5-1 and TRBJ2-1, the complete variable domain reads KAGVTQTPRYLIKTRGQQVTLSCSPISGHRSVSWYQQTPGQGLQFLFEYFSETQRNKGNFPGRFSGRQFSNSRSEMNVSTLELGDSALYLCASRATGLNEQFFGPGTRLTVL.

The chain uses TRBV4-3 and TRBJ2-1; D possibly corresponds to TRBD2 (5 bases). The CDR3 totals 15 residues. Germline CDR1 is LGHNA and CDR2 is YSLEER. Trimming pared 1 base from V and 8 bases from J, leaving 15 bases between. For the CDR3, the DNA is TGCGCCAGCAGCCAAGCCGGTCCTAGCCCCCATGAGCAGTTCTTC. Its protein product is CASSQAGPSPHEQFF.

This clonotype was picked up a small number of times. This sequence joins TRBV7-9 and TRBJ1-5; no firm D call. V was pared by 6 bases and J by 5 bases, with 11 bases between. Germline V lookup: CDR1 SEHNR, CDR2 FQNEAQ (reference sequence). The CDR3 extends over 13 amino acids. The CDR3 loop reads CASSTDSHQPQHF. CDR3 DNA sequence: TGTGCCAGCAGTACCGACTCCCATCAGCCCCAGCATTTT. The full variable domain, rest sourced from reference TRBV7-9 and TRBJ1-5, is DTGVSQNPRHKITKRGQNVTFRCDPISEHNRLYWYRQTLGQGPEFLTYFQNEAQLEKSRLLSDRFSAERPKGSFSTLEIQRTEQGDSAMYLCASSTDSHQPQHFGDGTRLSIL.

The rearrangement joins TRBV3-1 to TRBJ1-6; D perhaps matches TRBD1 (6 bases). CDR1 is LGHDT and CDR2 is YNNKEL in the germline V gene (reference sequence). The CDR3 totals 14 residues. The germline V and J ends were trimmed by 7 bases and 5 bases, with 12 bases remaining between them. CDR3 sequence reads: CASNLRQDNSPLHF. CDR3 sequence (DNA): TGTGCCAGCAACCTTCGACAGGATAATTCACCCCTCCACTTT.

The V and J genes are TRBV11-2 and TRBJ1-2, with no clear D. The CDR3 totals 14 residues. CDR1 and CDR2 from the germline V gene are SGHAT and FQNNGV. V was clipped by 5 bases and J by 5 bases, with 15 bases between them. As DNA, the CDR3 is TGTGCCAGCAGCCCCATTCGAGGGCGGTATGGCTACACCTTC. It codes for CASSPIRGRYGYTF.

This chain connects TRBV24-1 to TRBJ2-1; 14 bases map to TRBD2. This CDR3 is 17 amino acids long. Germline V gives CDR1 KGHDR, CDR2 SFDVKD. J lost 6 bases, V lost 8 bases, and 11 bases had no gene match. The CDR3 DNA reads TGTGCCACCACCGGGACTAGCGGGAGCGAGTGGTTCAATGAGCAGTTCTTC. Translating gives CATTGTSGSEWFNEQFF.

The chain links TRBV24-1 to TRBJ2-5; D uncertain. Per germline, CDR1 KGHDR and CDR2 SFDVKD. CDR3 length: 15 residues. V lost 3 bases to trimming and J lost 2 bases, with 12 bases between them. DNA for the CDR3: TGTGCCACCAGTGATCCCTCTGCAATTCAAGAGACCCAGTACTTC. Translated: CATSDPSAIQETQYF.

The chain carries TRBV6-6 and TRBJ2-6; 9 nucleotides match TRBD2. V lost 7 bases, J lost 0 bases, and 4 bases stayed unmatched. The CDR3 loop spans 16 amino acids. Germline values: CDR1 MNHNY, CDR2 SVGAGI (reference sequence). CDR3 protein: CASMRAGGSGANVLTF. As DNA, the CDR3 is TGTGCCAGCATGCGAGCGGGGGGCTCTGGGGCCAACGTCCTGACTTTC.

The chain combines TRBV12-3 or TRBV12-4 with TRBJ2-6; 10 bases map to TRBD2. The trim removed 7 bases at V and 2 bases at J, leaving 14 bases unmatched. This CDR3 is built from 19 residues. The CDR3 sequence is CASIPRIGLAGAGANVLTF. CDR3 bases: TGTGCCAGCATCCCTAGGATCGGGCTAGCGGGAGCTGGGGCCAACGTCCTGACTTTC.

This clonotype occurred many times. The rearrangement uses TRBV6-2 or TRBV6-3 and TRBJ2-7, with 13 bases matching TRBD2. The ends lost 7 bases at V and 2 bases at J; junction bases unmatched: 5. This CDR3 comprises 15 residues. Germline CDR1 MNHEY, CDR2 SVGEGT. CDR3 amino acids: CASTSTSGRAYEQYF. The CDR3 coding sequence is TGTGCCAGCACCTCCACTAGCGGGAGGGCCTACGAGCAGTACTTC.

CDR3 nucleotides: TGTGCCAGCAGCTTTCGTCGGAGGAGTTCATCCGCGGGGAACTATGGCTACACCTTC. This translates into CASSFRRRSSSAGNYGYTF. The V and J genes are TRBV7-2 and TRBJ1-2; no firm D call. V lost 3 bases and J lost 2, with 25 bases in between. The CDR3 extends over 19 amino acids. CDR1 and CDR2 (germline): SGHTA, FQGNSA.

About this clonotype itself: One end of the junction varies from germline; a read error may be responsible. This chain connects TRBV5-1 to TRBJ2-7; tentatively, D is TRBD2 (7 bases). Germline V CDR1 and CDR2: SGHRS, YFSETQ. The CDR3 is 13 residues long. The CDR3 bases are TGCGCCAGCAGCTCGGGGGGCTCCCACGAGCAGTACTTC. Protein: CASSSGGSHEQYF.

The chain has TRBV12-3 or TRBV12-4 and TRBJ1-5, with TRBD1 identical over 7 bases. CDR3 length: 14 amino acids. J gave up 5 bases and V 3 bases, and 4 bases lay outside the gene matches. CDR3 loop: CASSFSGGHQPQHF. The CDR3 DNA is TGTGCCAGCAGTTTTTCAGGGGGGCATCAGCCCCAGCATTTT.

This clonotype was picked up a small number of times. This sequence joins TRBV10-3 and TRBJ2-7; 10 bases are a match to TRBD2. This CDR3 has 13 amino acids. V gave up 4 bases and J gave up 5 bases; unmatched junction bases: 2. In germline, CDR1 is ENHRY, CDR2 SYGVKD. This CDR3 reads CAISGTSGDEQYF. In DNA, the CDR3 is TGTGCCATCAGTGGGACTAGCGGCGACGAGCAGTACTTC.

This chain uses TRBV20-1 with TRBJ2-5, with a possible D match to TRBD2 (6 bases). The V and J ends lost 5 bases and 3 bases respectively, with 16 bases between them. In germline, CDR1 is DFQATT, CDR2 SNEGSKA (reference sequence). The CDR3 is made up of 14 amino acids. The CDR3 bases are TGCAGTGCTCGACTAGGGCCGACGGAAGAGACCCAGTACTTC. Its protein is CSARLGPTEETQYF.

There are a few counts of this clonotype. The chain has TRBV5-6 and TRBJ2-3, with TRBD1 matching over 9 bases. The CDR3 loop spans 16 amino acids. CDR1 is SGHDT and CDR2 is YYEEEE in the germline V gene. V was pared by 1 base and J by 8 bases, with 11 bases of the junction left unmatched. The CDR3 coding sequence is TGTGCCAGCAGCTTGTGGGTGGGACAGGGCGATCCTACGCAGTATTTT. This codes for CASSLWVGQGDPTQYF.